The 19 T cell receptor beta chains reported below all come from one sample, sequenced in a study of cytomegalovirus exposure and HLA in healthy donors. Assay used: immunoSEQ multiplex PCR; TCRdb lists only in-frame clones, some missing. The sample has over 250,000 clones; about 86% are singletons. Sequencing used PBMCs. These receptors were collected from a woman aged 18-29 years in good health and CMV-seronegative.

This sequence joins TRBV6-6 and TRBJ2-7; D might be TRBD1 (6 bases). Germline V lookup: CDR1 MNHNY, CDR2 SVGAGI (reference sequence). The CDR3 is 12 residues long. V was clipped by 4 bases and J by 9 bases, with 13 bases between them. CDR3 sequence: CASSLQGLGQYF. For the CDR3, the DNA is TGTGCCAGCAGTTTACAGGGCCTGGGGCAGTACTTC.

J is TRBJ1-2 and V is TRBV27, with TRBD1 matching over 12 bases. Per germline, CDR1 MNHEY and CDR2 SMNVEV (reference sequence). The CDR3 extends over 14 amino acids. Losses at the gene ends were 5 bases for V and 7 bases for J; bases not matched to a gene: 5. The CDR3 protein is CASSRDRGHGGYTF. The CDR3 DNA reads TGTGCCAGCAGTCGGGACAGGGGGCACGGTGGCTACACCTTC.

The chain has TRBV7-6 and TRBJ2-7; TRBD1 agrees at 8 bases. Germline CDR1 is SGHVS and CDR2 is FNYEAQ. This CDR3 has 14 residues. V lost 4 bases, J lost 1 base, and 3 bases stayed unmatched. The CDR3: CASSSGTGSYEQYF. In nucleotides, the CDR3 is TGTGCCAGCAGCTCCGGGACAGGATCCTACGAGCAGTACTTC.

This chain joins TRBV27 and TRBJ1-2; the match to TRBD1 covers 8 bases. This CDR3 has 14 residues. With 3 bases clipped from V and 4 bases from J, the junction kept 4 bases outside the gene matches. Germline values: CDR1 MNHEY, CDR2 SMNVEV (reference sequence). The CDR3 is CASSLTGATYGYTF. The CDR3, as DNA: TGTGCCAGCAGTTTGACAGGGGCGACCTATGGCTACACCTTC.

This clone was detected only once. CDR3 in amino acids: CASSRGEDQPQHF. The CDR3 region has the DNA TGTGCCAGCTCACGGGGGGAAGATCAGCCCCAGCATTTT. The chain employs TRBV18 and TRBJ1-5; maybe TRBD1 (5 bases). The CDR3 loop spans 13 amino acids. The germline CDR1 and CDR2 sequences are KGHSH and LQKENI. With 4 bases removed from V and 5 bases from J, the gap between germline ends came to 9 bases.

The chain combines TRBV4-3 with TRBJ2-1, with 7 positions matching TRBD2. Germline loops: CDR1 LGHNA, CDR2 YSLEER. The CDR3 contains 16 residues. After removal of 1 base from V and 9 bases from J, the junction contained 12 bases not matched to a gene. The CDR3 loop is CASSQVVRGGSAEQFF. In DNA form, the CDR3 reads TGCGCCAGCAGCCAAGTTGTCCGCGGGGGAAGCGCTGAGCAGTTCTTC.

The V call is TRBV25-1, the J call TRBJ2-3; D gene uncertain. The V gene's germline CDR1 is MGHDK and CDR2 SYGVNS. This CDR3 has 15 residues. The V gene lost 2 bases and the J gene lost 0 bases, with 9 bases spanning the gap. For the CDR3, the DNA is TGTGCCAGCAGTGAACACGCGGAAAGCACAGATACGCAGTATTTT. Translation gives CASSEHAESTDTQYF.

The rearrangement links TRBV9 to TRBJ1-5; a possible D gene is TRBD1 (6 bases). Trimming cost V 0 bases and J 6 bases, with 16 bases left between them. Per germline, CDR1 SGDLS and CDR2 YYNGEE. CDR3 length: 16 amino acids. Here the CDR3 DNA reads TGTGCCAGCAGCGTAGGGTCGGGGCAGGGGAGTCAGCCCCAGCATTTT. This gives the protein CASSVGSGQGSQPQHF.

The chain joins TRBV5-6 to TRBJ1-1; unclear D gene. V dropped 1 base and J dropped 5 bases, with 15 bases sitting between them. Germline CDR1 is SGHDT and CDR2 is YYEEEE. The CDR3 has 15 amino acids. This chain's CDR3 is CASSLIRIRTTEAFF. CDR3 nucleotides: TGTGCCAGCAGCTTGATCAGGATCCGAACGACTGAAGCTTTCTTT.

This chain's CDR3 is CASSRQVPSLQPQHF. The CDR3 DNA reads as TGTGCCAGCAGCCGACAGGTGCCGTCACTCCAGCCCCAGCATTTT. The rearrangement joins TRBV2 to TRBJ1-5; maybe TRBD1 (6 bases). This CDR3 comprises 15 residues. From germline, CDR1 is SNHLY and CDR2 FYNNEI. Between the trimmed V and J ends, which lost 6 bases and 7 bases, there was a span of 19 bases.

Of note for this clone: The same CDR3 also results from other DNA sequences found in this sample. The genes are TRBV4-1 and TRBJ2-7; possible D gene TRBD1, 6 bases. V dropped 4 bases and J dropped 5 bases, with 15 bases sitting between them. The CDR3 runs 14 residues. From germline, CDR1 is MGHRA and CDR2 YSYEKL. CDR3 nucleotides: TGCGCCAGCAGCCTCGGGACATCCGGAGACGAGCAGTACTTC. Its protein is CASSLGTSGDEQYF.

The gene calls are TRBV5-1 and TRBJ2-1, with 9 bases identical to TRBD2. CDR3 length equals 14 residues. Germline V gives CDR1 SGHRS, CDR2 YFSETQ. V was pared by 6 bases and J by 5 bases, with 6 bases of the junction left unmatched. CDR3 DNA: TGCGCCAGCAACGCGGGACTAGCCGACAATGAGCAGTTCTTC. Protein: CASNAGLADNEQFF.

This clone was seen a few times. The chain joins TRBV7-9 to TRBJ2-3; the D gene is possibly TRBD2 (6 bases). Germline CDR1 and CDR2: SEHNR and FQNEAQ (reference sequence). With 5 bases removed from V and 1 base from J, the gap between germline ends came to 16 bases. This CDR3 contains 16 residues. DNA for the CDR3: TGTGCCAGCAGCGCACACCGGGGGACGGGCACAGATACGCAGTATTTT. Its protein product is CASSAHRGTGTDTQYF. The whole variable domain, remainder taken from reference TRBV7-9 and TRBJ2-3, is DTGVSQNPRHKITKRGQNVTFRCDPISEHNRLYWYRQTLGQGPEFLTYFQNEAQLEKSRLLSDRFSAERPKGSFSTLEIQRTEQGDSAMYLCASSAHRGTGTDTQYFGPGTRLTVL.

This rearrangement joins TRBV9 to TRBJ1-2; 9 bases are a match to TRBD1. This CDR3 has 15 amino acids. Germline values: CDR1 SGDLS, CDR2 YYNGEE. The V gene end was trimmed by 2 bases and the J gene end by 2 bases; junction bases not matched to a gene: 4. In DNA form, the CDR3 reads TGTGCCAGCAGCGTCATACAGGGGGCAAACTATGGCTACACCTTC. This codes for CASSVIQGANYGYTF. The whole variable domain, filled in from reference TRBV9 and TRBJ1-2, reads DSGVTQTPKHLITATGQRVTLRCSPRSGDLSVYWYQQSLDQGLQFLIQYYNGEERAKGNILERFSAQQFPDLHSELNLSSLELGDSALYFCASSVIQGANYGYTFGSGTRLTVV.

This clone occurred once. The J gene is TRBJ1-2, the V gene TRBV5-6, with 7 bases aligning to TRBD1. Losses at the gene ends were 2 bases for V and 3 bases for J; bases not matched to a gene: 4. The CDR3 is made up of 14 amino acids. Germline values: CDR1 SGHDT, CDR2 YYEEEE. CDR3 sequence (DNA): TGTGCCAGCAGCTTACAGGGGCCCTACTATGGCTACACCTTC. It encodes CASSLQGPYYGYTF.

The chain is built from TRBV4-1 and TRBJ2-3; 7 bases agree with TRBD2. V lost 3 bases to trimming and J lost 5 bases; unmatched junction nucleotides: 11. CDR1 MGHRA and CDR2 YSYEKL come from the germline V gene. This CDR3 spans 16 amino acids. The CDR3 spells CASSHPERDRGDTQYF. As DNA, the CDR3 is TGCGCCAGCAGCCATCCCGAGCGGGATCGGGGAGATACGCAGTATTTT.

The chain carries TRBV5-6 and TRBJ1-1; no reliable D call. The length of the CDR3 is 15 residues. V shed 2 bases and J shed 0 bases, with 11 bases lying between them. The V gene's germline CDR1 is SGHDT and CDR2 YYEEEE. In nucleotides, the CDR3 is TGTGCCAGCAGCTTAGATGCGGGCCTGAACACTGAAGCTTTCTTT. It yields the protein CASSLDAGLNTEAFF.

V usage is TRBV10-2 and J usage is TRBJ1-2; 7 bases agree with TRBD1. After removal of 7 bases from V and 2 bases from J, the junction contained 10 bases not matched to a gene. The germline V gene has CDR1 WSHSY and CDR2 SAAADI. This CDR3 spans 15 amino acids. The CDR3 DNA reads as TGCGCCAGCATCACTACTCCGGGACAGAACTATGGCTACACCTTC. Residues: CASITTPGQNYGYTF.

This clone was observed a few times. V and J are TRBV30 and TRBJ1-1; D remains ambiguous. The V end was cut by 4 bases, the J end by 3 bases, with 3 bases between. Germline V CDR1 and CDR2: GTSNPN, SVGIG (reference sequence). The CDR3 runs 10 residues. The CDR3: CAWTDTEAFF. CDR3 nucleotides: TGTGCCTGGACGGACACTGAAGCTTTCTTT.